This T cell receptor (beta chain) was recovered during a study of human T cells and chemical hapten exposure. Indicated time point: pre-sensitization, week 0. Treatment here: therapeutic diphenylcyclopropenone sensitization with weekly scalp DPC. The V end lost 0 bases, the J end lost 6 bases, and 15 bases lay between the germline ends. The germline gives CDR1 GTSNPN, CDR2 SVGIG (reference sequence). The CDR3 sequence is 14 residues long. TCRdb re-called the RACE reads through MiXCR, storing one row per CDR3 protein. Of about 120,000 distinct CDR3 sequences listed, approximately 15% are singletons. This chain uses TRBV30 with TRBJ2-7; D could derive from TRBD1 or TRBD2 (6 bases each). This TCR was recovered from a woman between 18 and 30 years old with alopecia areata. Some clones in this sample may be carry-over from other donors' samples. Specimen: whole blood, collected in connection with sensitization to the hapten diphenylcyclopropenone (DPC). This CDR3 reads CAWSVWGASGEQYF. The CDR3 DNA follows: TGTGCCTGGAGTGTATGGGGGGCGTCGGGCGAGCAGTACTTC.